This TCR beta chain was obtained from a study of T cells in Graves' hyperthyroidism and ophthalmopathy. J gave up 6 bases and V 6 bases, and 11 bases lay outside the gene matches. This CDR3 comprises 14 residues. CDR1 and CDR2 (germline): MNHEY, SMNVEV (reference sequence). Amplification of TCR beta CDR3 regions was performed using RNA transcripts as template. First-round RT-PCR with HTBI primers amplified the TCR CDR3 region. One entry per CDR3 protein results from TCRdb running MiXCR on the multiplex PCR reads. The data show 600,000 to 650,000 distinct CDR3 sequences, about 16% seen once. Among the patients, aged 18 to 65, hyperthyroidism was newly diagnosed and had lasted under 2 months. This clonotype was observed many times.

The TCR was taken from a woman aged 30 to 39 with Graves' hyperthyroidism. This chain connects TRBV27 to TRBJ2-7, with 7 bases fitting TRBD1. Sequenced: blood. The CDR3 spells CASSTNRGPLEQYF. In DNA form, the CDR3 reads TGTGCCAGCAGCACTAACAGGGGACCCCTCGAGCAGTACTTC.